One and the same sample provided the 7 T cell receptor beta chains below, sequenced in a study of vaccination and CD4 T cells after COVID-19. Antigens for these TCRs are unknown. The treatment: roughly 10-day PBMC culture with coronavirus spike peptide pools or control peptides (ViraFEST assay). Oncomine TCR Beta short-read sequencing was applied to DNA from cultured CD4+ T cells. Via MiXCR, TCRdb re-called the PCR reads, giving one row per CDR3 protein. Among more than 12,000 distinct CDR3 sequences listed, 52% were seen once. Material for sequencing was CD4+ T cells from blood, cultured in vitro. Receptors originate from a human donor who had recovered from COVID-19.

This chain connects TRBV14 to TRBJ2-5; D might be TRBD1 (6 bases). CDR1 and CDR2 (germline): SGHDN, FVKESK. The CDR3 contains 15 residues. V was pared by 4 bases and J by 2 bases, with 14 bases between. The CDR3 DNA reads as TGTGCCAGCAGCCCCGGACAGAGGATACAAGAGACCCAGTACTTC. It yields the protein CASSPGQRIQETQYF.

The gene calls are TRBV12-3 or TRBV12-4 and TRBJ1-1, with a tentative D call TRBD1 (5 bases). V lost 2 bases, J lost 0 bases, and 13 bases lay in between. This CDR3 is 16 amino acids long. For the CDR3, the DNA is TGTGCCAGCAGTTTATTAGCGGGACGGATGAACACTGAAGCTTTCTTT. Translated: CASSLLAGRMNTEAFF.

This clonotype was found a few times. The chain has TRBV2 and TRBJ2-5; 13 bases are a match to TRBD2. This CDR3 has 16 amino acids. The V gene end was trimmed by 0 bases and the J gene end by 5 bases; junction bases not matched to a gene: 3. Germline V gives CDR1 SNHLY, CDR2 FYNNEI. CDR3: CASSEALAGGHETQYF. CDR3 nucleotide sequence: TGTGCCAGCAGTGAAGCACTAGCGGGGGGGCATGAGACCCAGTACTTC.

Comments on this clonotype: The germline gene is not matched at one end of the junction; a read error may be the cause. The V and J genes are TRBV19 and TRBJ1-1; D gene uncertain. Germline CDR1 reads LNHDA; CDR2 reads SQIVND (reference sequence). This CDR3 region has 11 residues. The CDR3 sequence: CASSLDTEAFF. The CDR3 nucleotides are TGTGCCAGTAGTTTAGACACTGAAGCTTTCTTT.

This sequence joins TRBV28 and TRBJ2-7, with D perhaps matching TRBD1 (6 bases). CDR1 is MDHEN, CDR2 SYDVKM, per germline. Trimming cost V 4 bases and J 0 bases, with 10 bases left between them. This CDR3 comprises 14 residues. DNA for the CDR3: TGTGCCAGCAGTTATGGGACATTCTCCTACGAGCAGTACTTC. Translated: CASSYGTFSYEQYF. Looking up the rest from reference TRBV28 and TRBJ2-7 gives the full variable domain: DVKVTQSSRYLVKRTGEKVFLECVQDMDHENMFWYRQDPGLGLRLIYFSYDVKMKEKGDIPEGYSVSREKKERFSLILESASTNQTSMYLCASSYGTFSYEQYFGPGTRLTVT.

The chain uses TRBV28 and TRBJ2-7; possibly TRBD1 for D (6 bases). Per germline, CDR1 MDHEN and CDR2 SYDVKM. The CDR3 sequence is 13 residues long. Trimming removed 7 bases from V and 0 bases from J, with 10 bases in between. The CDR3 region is CASNPTGSYEQYF. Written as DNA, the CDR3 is TGTGCCAGCAACCCGACAGGCTCCTACGAGCAGTACTTC.

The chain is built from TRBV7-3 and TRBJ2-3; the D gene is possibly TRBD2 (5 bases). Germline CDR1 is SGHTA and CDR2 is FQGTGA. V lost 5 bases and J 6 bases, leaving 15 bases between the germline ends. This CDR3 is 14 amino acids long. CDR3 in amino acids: CASSPRLGGDTQYF. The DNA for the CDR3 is TGTGCCAGCAGCCCCCGGTTGGGCGGGGATACGCAGTATTTT.